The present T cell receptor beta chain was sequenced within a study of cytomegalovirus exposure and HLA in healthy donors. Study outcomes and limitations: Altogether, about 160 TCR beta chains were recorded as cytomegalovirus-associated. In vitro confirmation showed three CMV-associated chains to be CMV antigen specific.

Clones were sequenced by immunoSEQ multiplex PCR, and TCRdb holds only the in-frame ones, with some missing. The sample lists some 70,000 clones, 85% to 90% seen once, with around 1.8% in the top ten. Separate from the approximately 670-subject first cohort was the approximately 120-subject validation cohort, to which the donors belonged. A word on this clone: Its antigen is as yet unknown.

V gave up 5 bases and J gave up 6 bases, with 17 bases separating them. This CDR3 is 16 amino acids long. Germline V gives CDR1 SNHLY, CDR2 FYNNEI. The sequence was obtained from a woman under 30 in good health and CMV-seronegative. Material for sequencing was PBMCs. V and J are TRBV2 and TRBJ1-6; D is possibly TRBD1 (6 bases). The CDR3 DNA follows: TGTGCCAGCAGTTTCGGGCTCCGACAGGCTAATTCACCCCTCCACTTT. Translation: CASSFGLRQANSPLHF.